This T cell receptor (beta chain) was retrieved from a study of shared clonotypes between healthy human individuals. Genomic DNA of every subset was divided equally among multiple immunoSEQ plates. Data came from immunoSEQ multiplex PCR; TCRdb stores just in-frame clones and leaves some out. There are roughly 2,000,000 clones in the sample; 93% occur only once, and approximately 1.7% lies in the top ten. V was clipped by 0 bases and J by 5 bases, with 13 bases between them. The CDR3 loop spans 15 amino acids. CDR1 is LNHNV, CDR2 YYDKDF, per germline (reference sequence). CD8 cells regarded as naive lacked CD45RO, were positively chosen for CCR7, and omitted terminally differentiated effector memory CD45RA+ cells.

Source material: naive CD8+ T cells from PBMCs. This clonotype originated in a man aged 18 to 29 in good health. Some clones in this sample may be carry-over from other donors' samples. V usage is TRBV15 and J usage is TRBJ1-1; D is perhaps TRBD1 (5 bases). CDR3 coding DNA: TGTGCCACCAGCAGAGATAGGGACTCTAATACTGAAGCTTTCTTT. Protein sequence: CATSRDRDSNTEAFF.